These 19 T cell receptor beta chains came from one sample sequenced in a study of cytomegalovirus exposure and HLA in healthy donors. The PCR made use of 60 Vbeta and 13 Jbeta primers. Generated by immunoSEQ multiplex PCR, the TCRdb table keeps only in-frame clones and is missing some. This table holds about 82,000 clones, roughly 80% found once. The sequenced material came from PBMCs. The source is a woman aged 45-60 years in good health and CMV-seropositive.

This rearrangement joins TRBV6-1 to TRBJ1-1; D remains ambiguous. The CDR3 is made up of 14 amino acids. The germline gives CDR1 MNHNS, CDR2 SASEGT. The ends were cut back, 1 base at V and 0 bases at J, with 6 bases in the middle. This chain's CDR3 is CASSEGYMNTEAFF. The CDR3 DNA is TGTGCCAGCAGTGAAGGTTACATGAACACTGAAGCTTTCTTT.

V is TRBV29-1 and J is TRBJ2-5; TRBD2 aligns across 8 bases. The V segment lost 3 bases and the J segment 4 bases; nucleotides outside the gene matches: 4. This CDR3 region has 13 residues. The V gene's germline CDR1 is SQVTM and CDR2 ANQGSEA. Written as DNA, the CDR3 is TGCAGCGTTGATGGTCTAGCGGGAGAGACCCAGTACTTC. Translation: CSVDGLAGETQYF.

This clone has a handful of counts. The V call is TRBV28, the J call TRBJ1-5, with TRBD1 identical over 7 bases. This CDR3 spans 14 amino acids. The V and J ends lost 6 bases and 6 bases, in that order; junction bases with no gene match: 8. Per the germline V gene, CDR1 is MDHEN and CDR2 is SYDVKM. CDR3 in amino acids: CASRATGSSQPQHF. CDR3 DNA sequence: TGTGCCAGCAGAGCGACAGGGTCCAGTCAGCCCCAGCATTTT.

The CDR3 reads CSVGPGRNEKLFF. Written as DNA, the CDR3 is TGCAGCGTTGGGCCAGGGCGTAATGAAAAACTGTTTTTT. The V and J genes are TRBV29-1 and TRBJ1-4, with D tentatively TRBD1 (5 bases). Germline CDR1 reads SQVTM; CDR2 reads ANQGSEA. Trimming took 4 bases from V and 4 from J, leaving 10 bases between them. The CDR3 has 13 residues.

The CDR3 is CAWGDTSNQPQHF. CDR3 DNA sequence: TGTGCCTGGGGCGACACGAGCAATCAGCCCCAGCATTTT. This chain connects TRBV30 to TRBJ1-5; D is undetermined. Trimming took off 5 bases at V and 1 base at J, with 9 bases between the two ends. Germline lookup yields CDR1 GTSNPN and CDR2 SVGIG (reference sequence). The length of the CDR3 is 13 residues.

The chain combines TRBV30 with TRBJ1-2; 9 nucleotides align to TRBD1. The junction had 8 bases not matched to a gene; V was cut back by 8 bases and J by 4 bases. The CDR3 is made up of 13 amino acids. The germline V gene has CDR1 GTSNPN and CDR2 SVGIG (reference sequence). The CDR3 nucleotides are TGTGCCATAAAACCGGGACAGGGCTATGGCTACACCTTC. This sequence encodes CAIKPGQGYGYTF.

V and J are TRBV19 and TRBJ1-4; 11 bases align to TRBD1. With V trimmed by 6 bases and J by 6 bases, 9 bases remained unmatched. This CDR3 comprises 16 residues. Germline-derived CDR1 and CDR2 are LNHDA and SQIVND (reference sequence). CDR3: CASSPRTGGAHEKLFF. In DNA form, the CDR3 reads TGTGCCAGTAGCCCCCGGACAGGGGGCGCCCATGAAAAACTGTTTTTT.

V usage is TRBV29-1 and J usage is TRBJ1-2; D unclear. In germline, CDR1 is SQVTM, CDR2 ANQGSEA. V was cut by 6 bases and J by 6 bases, with 11 bases left in between. CDR3 length: 11 residues. CDR3 nucleotides: TGCAGCGTCTCTGAGGGTGATGGCTACACCTTC. Residues: CSVSEGDGYTF.

The chain has TRBV7-9 and TRBJ2-7, with D perhaps matching TRBD2 (5 bases). Germline CDR1 and CDR2: SEHNR and FQNEAQ (reference sequence). This CDR3 spans 14 amino acids. With 5 bases removed from V and 2 bases from J, the gap between germline ends came to 13 bases. The DNA for the CDR3 is TGTGCCAGCAGCCGAGGCCGGGAAACCTACGAGCAGTACTTC. Residues: CASSRGRETYEQYF.

The gene calls are TRBV18 and TRBJ2-3; the match to TRBD2 covers 8 bases. Per germline, CDR1 KGHSH and CDR2 LQKENI. This CDR3 is 15 amino acids long. The ends lost 3 bases at V and 0 bases at J; junction bases unmatched: 2. The CDR3 is CASSPGLASTDTQYF. The DNA for the CDR3 is TGTGCCAGCTCACCTGGACTAGCCAGCACAGATACGCAGTATTTT. Based on the CDR3 plus reference TRBV18 and TRBJ2-3, the full variable domain is NAGVMQNPRHLVRRRGQEARLRCSPMKGHSHVYWYRQLPEEGLKFMVYLQKENIIDESGMPKERFSAEFPKEGPSILRIQQVVRGDSAAYFCASSPGLASTDTQYFGPGTRLTVL.

The gene calls are TRBV4-2 and TRBJ2-3, with D unclear. This CDR3 spans 13 amino acids. Trimming stripped 0 bases from V and 8 bases from J, with 9 bases between. Germline V gives CDR1 LGHNA, CDR2 YNFKEQ. The CDR3 DNA reads as TGTGCCAGCAGCCAAGAGGTAGCCGGTACGCAGTATTTT. It codes for CASSQEVAGTQYF.

This clone was seen a handful of times. The V call is TRBV19, the J call TRBJ2-2; D is uncertain. The V end was cut by 5 bases, the J end by 4 bases, with 14 bases between. CDR3 length equals 15 residues. Germline values: CDR1 LNHDA, CDR2 SQIVND (reference sequence). In nucleotides, the CDR3 is TGTGCCAGTAGTGATGTGGTTTTTAGCACCGGGGAGCTGTTTTTT. Protein product: CASSDVVFSTGELFF.

This clone was counted a few times. The rearrangement links TRBV7-2 to TRBJ2-1; possible D gene TRBD2, 6 bases. V was shortened by 5 bases and J by 9 bases, with 20 bases between the two germline ends. Germline V CDR1 and CDR2: SGHTA, FQGNSA. The CDR3 loop spans 15 amino acids. This CDR3 reads CASSPRGTQPGEQFF. The CDR3 DNA reads as TGTGCCAGCAGCCCTCGGGGGACGCAACCGGGTGAGCAGTTCTTC. The full variable domain, rest sourced from reference TRBV7-2 and TRBJ2-1, is GAGVSQSPSNKVTEKGKDVELRCDPISGHTALYWYRQSLGQGLEFLIYFQGNSAPDKSGLPSDRFSAERTGGSVSTLTIQRTQQEDSAVYLCASSPRGTQPGEQFFGPGTRLTVL.

V gene TRBV28 combines with J gene TRBJ2-6; D unclear. The germline gives CDR1 MDHEN, CDR2 SYDVKM. With 10 bases removed from V and 3 bases from J, the gap between germline ends came to 4 bases. There are 11 residues in the CDR3. CDR3: CATLGANVLTF. The CDR3 nucleotides read TGTGCCACTCTTGGGGCCAACGTCCTGACTTTC.

The chain combines TRBV6-6 with TRBJ1-5; 8 bases map to TRBD1. The CDR3 loop spans 15 amino acids. The germline V gene has CDR1 MNHNY and CDR2 SVGAGI (reference sequence). The junction had 4 bases not matched to a gene; V was cut back by 6 bases and J by 0 bases. CDR3 in amino acids: CASRTGGISNQPQHF. In DNA, the CDR3 is TGTGCCAGCAGAACAGGGGGAATTAGCAATCAGCCCCAGCATTTT.

The chain is built from TRBV21-1 and TRBJ2-2; the table's D gene call, TRBD2, was not cross checked with the DNA. TRBV21-1 is shown as a pseudogene. CDR3 size: 16 residues. CDR3 in DNA: TGTGCCAGCAGCAAAGTCCTAGCGGGAGGGACCGGGGAGCTGTTTTTT. Amino acids: CASSKVLAGGTGELFF.

V usage is TRBV5-1 and J usage is TRBJ1-1; 8 positions agree with TRBD1. Per germline, CDR1 SGHRS and CDR2 YFSETQ. With V trimmed by 0 bases and J by 0 bases, 1 base remained unmatched. The CDR3 length is 15 residues. The CDR3 DNA sequence: TGCGCCAGCAGCTTGGGACAGGGGATGAACACTGAAGCTTTCTTT. Translating gives CASSLGQGMNTEAFF.

This chain joins TRBV28 and TRBJ2-7; D may be TRBD2 (6 bases). This CDR3 is built from 15 residues. CDR1 is MDHEN, CDR2 SYDVKM, per germline. Trimming removed 6 bases from V and 6 bases from J, with 21 bases in between. DNA of the CDR3: TGTGCCAGCAGGACAAATGGCGGGAACTCCATCGAGCAGTACTTC. It is translated as CASRTNGGNSIEQYF.

About this clone itself: Other nucleotide sequences from this sample produce the same CDR3. V is TRBV30 and J is TRBJ2-7, with D perhaps TRBD2 (5 bases). The CDR3 loop spans 14 amino acids. Germline V gene lookup returns CDR1 GTSNPN and CDR2 SVGIG (reference sequence). Trimming stripped 0 bases from V and 1 base from J, with 10 bases between. CDR3 bases: TGTGCCTGGAGTGTCGGCGGAGGATCCTACGAGCAGTACTTC. Protein: CAWSVGGGSYEQYF. The variable domain in full, completed from reference TRBV30 and TRBJ2-7, reads SQTIHQWPATLVQPVGSPLSLECTVEGTSNPNLYWYRQAAGRGLQLLFYSVGIGQISSEVPQNLSASRPQDRQFILSSKKLLLSDSGFYLCAWSVGGGSYEQYFGPGTRLTVT.